The 8 T cell receptor beta chains below come from one sample, sequenced in a study of shared clonotypes between healthy human individuals. TCRdb's table, derived via immunoSEQ multiplex PCR, lists solely in-frame clones and lacks some. The sample includes 2 million to 2.5 million clones, roughly 90% of them seen just once. The sequenced sample was naive CD4+ T cells from PBMCs. Subset reported: CD45RA+ positively selected. Receptors originate from a young man in good health. Some clones in this sample may be carry-over from other donors' samples.

This clone was counted only a few times. J is TRBJ1-1 and V is TRBV28; D is undetermined. The V gene lost 6 bases and the J gene lost 3 bases, with 5 bases spanning the gap. Germline-derived CDR1 and CDR2 are MDHEN and SYDVKM. This CDR3 contains 11 residues. This CDR3 is CASSRYTEAFF. In DNA form, the CDR3 reads TGTGCCAGCAGCCGATACACTGAAGCTTTCTTT.

V is TRBV18 and J is TRBJ2-5, with 12 bases aligning to TRBD2. Germline V gives CDR1 KGHSH, CDR2 LQKENI. Trimming removed 3 bases from V and 7 bases from J; junction bases left unmatched: 3. The CDR3 has 14 amino acids. CDR3 bases: TGTGCCAGCTCACCTTCTAGCGGGAGGGCGACCCAGTACTTC. It translates to CASSPSSGRATQYF.

The chain uses TRBV7-9 and TRBJ2-7; TRBD1 is a possible D gene (5 bases). Germline V gene lookup returns CDR1 SEHNR and CDR2 FQNEAQ (reference sequence). Deletions cut 5 bases from V and 1 base from J, with 15 bases between. This CDR3 spans 15 amino acids. The CDR3 spells CASSPSRTSSYEQYF. The CDR3 DNA reads as TGTGCCAGCAGCCCGTCGAGGACATCGTCCTACGAGCAGTACTTC.

V gene TRBV14 combines with J gene TRBJ2-5, with D uncertain. The CDR3 spans 14 residues. Germline V lookup: CDR1 SGHDN, CDR2 FVKESK. V lost 4 bases to trimming and J lost 5 bases, with 14 bases between them. The CDR3 coding sequence is TGTGCCAGCAGCCTCAGAAATAGGCTGGAGACCCAGTACTTC. Translated, it gives CASSLRNRLETQYF.

This clone was counted between two and nine times. The J gene is TRBJ1-2, the V gene TRBV9; TRBD1 matches at 10 bases. Germline V gives CDR1 SGDLS, CDR2 YYNGEE. This CDR3 has 14 residues. Germline trimming cut 6 bases from V and 8 bases from J; bases unmatched to any gene: 10. The CDR3, as DNA: TGTGCCAGCACCTCACGACAGGGGGCGCGAGGCTACACCTTC. Residues: CASTSRQGARGYTF.

This rearrangement joins TRBV4-1 to TRBJ2-4, with D perhaps matching TRBD1 or TRBD2 (6 bases each). The CDR3 totals 20 residues. V lost 4 bases to trimming and J lost 3 bases, with 28 bases between them. Germline CDR1 and CDR2: MGHRA and YSYEKL. In DNA form, the CDR3 reads TGCGCCAGCAGCCGGGGCTTGGGGGGCCGAGACCCAAACGGCAAAAACATTCAGTACTTC. Residues: CASSRGLGGRDPNGKNIQYF.

V is TRBV28 and J is TRBJ2-7; D is possibly TRBD2 (5 bases). V lost 6 bases, J lost 3 bases, and 15 bases lay in between. Germline V gives CDR1 MDHEN, CDR2 SYDVKM. The CDR3 sequence is 14 residues long. This CDR3 is CASRRTPSHYEQYF. The CDR3 DNA follows: TGTGCCAGCAGGAGAACTCCTAGCCACTACGAGCAGTACTTC.

As concerns this clone: In the same sample, other DNA sequences code for this CDR3. The chain couples TRBV28 to TRBJ2-5; D uncertain. Germline V gene sequence: CDR1 MDHEN, CDR2 SYDVKM. The V and J ends lost 3 bases and 5 bases respectively, with 7 bases between them. The CDR3 consists of 12 residues. CDR3 nucleotides: TGTGCCAGCAGTTTGCAAGGGGAGACCCAGTACTTC. This encodes CASSLQGETQYF.